These 25 T cell receptor beta chains originate from one sample sequenced in a study of cytomegalovirus exposure and HLA in healthy donors. 60 Vbeta and 13 Jbeta primers were used in PCR. Only in-frame clones appear in the TCRdb table, and some are missing; sequencing was by immunoSEQ multiplex PCR. The sample includes about 130,000 clones, 80% to 85% of them seen just once. Sequenced: PBMCs. These receptors came from a woman aged 50 to 65 in good health and CMV-seropositive.

The J gene is TRBJ1-2, the V gene TRBV13, with D perhaps matching TRBD1 (6 bases). The CDR3 has 16 amino acids. V was cut by 4 bases and J by 4 bases, with 19 bases left in between. Germline loops: CDR1 PRHDT, CDR2 FYEKMQ (reference sequence). CDR3 amino acids: CASSSLGTQGPYGYTF. CDR3 nucleotides: TGTGCCAGCAGCTCCCTAGGCACACAGGGCCCCTATGGCTACACCTTC.

The V gene is TRBV27, the J gene TRBJ2-5; tentatively, D is TRBD2 (5 bases). Germline V CDR1 and CDR2: MNHEY, SMNVEV (reference sequence). This CDR3 comprises 15 residues. V dropped 0 bases and J dropped 4 bases, with 12 bases sitting between them. The CDR3 coding sequence is TGTGCCAGCAGTTTATCAGGGCTAGGAGGAGAGACCCAGTACTTC. As protein: CASSLSGLGGETQYF.

In the case of this clone: Just one base apart from a much larger clone, this may be a read error. The same CDR3 also results from other DNA sequences found in this sample. The chain recombines TRBV4-3 with TRBJ1-1; weak D call: TRBD1 (6 bases). Per the germline V gene, CDR1 is LGHNA and CDR2 is YSLEER. Trimming shortened V by 3 bases and J by 5 bases, and 10 bases separated the two germline ends. The CDR3 consists of 13 residues. The CDR3 sequence: CASSQEQGTEAFF. For the CDR3, the DNA is TGCGCCAGCAGCCAGGAACAGGGAACTGAAGCTTTCTTT.

The genes are TRBV5-1 and TRBJ2-3; 8 bases are a match to TRBD1. J lost 2 bases, V lost 4 bases, and 9 bases had no gene match. CDR3 length equals 16 residues. Germline CDR1 and CDR2: SGHRS and YFSETQ. CDR3 amino acids: CASSLTGQGITDTQYF. The CDR3, as DNA: TGCGCCAGCAGCCTTACCGGACAGGGAATCACAGATACGCAGTATTTT.

The chain is built from TRBV19 and TRBJ2-7, with D perhaps TRBD1 (6 bases). CDR1 is LNHDA, CDR2 SQIVND, per germline (reference sequence). Trimming shortened V by 10 bases and J by 3 bases, and 19 bases separated the two germline ends. The CDR3 loop spans 14 amino acids. CDR3 sequence: CATSQGSNIYEQYF. The CDR3, as DNA: TGTGCCACTTCACAGGGTTCAAACATCTACGAGCAGTACTTC.

The chain combines TRBV27 with TRBJ1-1, with 9 bases aligning to TRBD1. Germline CDR1 MNHEY, CDR2 SMNVEV (reference sequence). V shed 3 bases and J 5 bases; nucleotides not matched to a gene: 7. The CDR3 is made up of 15 amino acids. CDR3: CASSFYSQGATEAFF. Written as DNA, the CDR3 is TGTGCCAGCAGTTTTTATTCACAGGGGGCGACTGAAGCTTTCTTT.

This chain joins TRBV6-1 and TRBJ2-3; no definite D call. V was clipped by 7 bases and J by 2 bases, with 13 bases between them. Germline V CDR1 and CDR2: MNHNS, SASEGT. This CDR3 comprises 14 residues. CDR3 in DNA: TGTGCCAGCATTGAGAGTGAAATCACAGATACGCAGTATTTT. Its translation is CASIESEITDTQYF.

This clone was found once. The V gene is TRBV30, the J gene TRBJ1-2; 8 bases are a match to TRBD1. The germline CDR1 and CDR2 sequences are GTSNPN and SVGIG (reference sequence). The trim removed 3 bases at V and 2 bases at J, leaving 5 bases unmatched. The CDR3 runs 14 residues. The CDR3 DNA reads TGTGCCTGGAGGAGGGACAGGTGGAACTATGGCTACACCTTC. Its protein is CAWRRDRWNYGYTF.

CDR3 sequence reads: CASSQVPRYNSPLHF. The DNA for the CDR3 is TGCGCCAGCAGCCAAGTTCCCCGTTATAATTCACCCCTCCACTTT. This chain joins TRBV4-3 and TRBJ1-6, with D uncertain. V was shortened by 1 base and J by 4 bases, with 8 bases between the two germline ends. The CDR3 is made up of 15 amino acids. Germline CDR1 and CDR2: LGHNA and YSLEER.

The chain couples TRBV7-2 to TRBJ2-1; D is ambiguous. The V gene's germline CDR1 is SGHTA and CDR2 FQGNSA. V was pared by 5 bases and J by 2 bases, with 10 bases between. CDR3 length: 14 residues. The CDR3 reads CASSPGGPYNEQFF. For the CDR3, the DNA is TGTGCCAGCAGCCCTGGCGGTCCCTACAATGAGCAGTTCTTC.

The chain combines TRBV19 with TRBJ2-5; 9 nucleotides match TRBD1. The closer fit of TRBJ2-7 to the DNA end suggests the J call may be wrong. CDR1 is LNHDA and CDR2 is SQIVND in the germline V gene (reference sequence). The CDR3 covers 14 residues. The CDR3 here is CASSTGQGVHEQYF. The DNA for the CDR3 is TGTGCCAGTAGTACGGGACAGGGAGTACACGAGCAGTACTTC.

The chain combines TRBV11-2 with TRBJ1-2, with TRBD1 matching 7 bases. There are 13 residues in the CDR3. CDR1 is SGHAT, CDR2 FQNNGV, per germline. J lost 5 bases, V lost 5 bases, and 5 bases had no gene match. The CDR3 reads CASSLGTEYGYTF. The CDR3 nucleotides are TGTGCCAGCAGCCTCGGGACAGAATATGGCTACACCTTC.

V usage is TRBV7-3 and J usage is TRBJ2-2, with 8 bases fitting TRBD1. This CDR3 region has 17 residues. The V and J ends lost 5 bases and 4 bases, in that order; junction bases with no gene match: 12. Germline-derived CDR1 and CDR2 are SGHTA and FQGTGA. This chain's CDR3 is CASSPIGQGAITGELFF. CDR3 coding DNA: TGTGCCAGCAGCCCCATTGGGCAGGGGGCCATCACCGGGGAGCTGTTTTTT.

The chain carries TRBV9 and TRBJ1-2, with 8 bases that match TRBD1. This CDR3 has 15 residues. With 4 bases clipped from V and 4 bases from J, the junction kept 9 bases outside the gene matches. The germline CDR1 and CDR2 sequences are SGDLS and YYNGEE. The CDR3: CASSYPPTGVYGYTF. As DNA, the CDR3 is TGTGCCAGCAGCTACCCACCGACAGGGGTCTATGGCTACACCTTC.

This clone was seen just once. J is TRBJ1-3 and V is TRBV28; D possibly corresponds to TRBD1 (6 bases). The CDR3 is 13 residues long. The germline V gene has CDR1 MDHEN and CDR2 SYDVKM. The germline V and J ends were trimmed by 9 bases and 2 bases, with 11 bases remaining between them. This CDR3 is CASSEGAGNTIYF. Written as DNA, the CDR3 is TGTGCCAGTTCCGAGGGGGCTGGAAACACCATATATTTT. Variable domain in full (rest from reference TRBV28 and TRBJ1-3): DVKVTQSSRYLVKRTGEKVFLECVQDMDHENMFWYRQDPGLGLRLIYFSYDVKMKEKGDIPEGYSVSREKKERFSLILESASTNQTSMYLCASSEGAGNTIYFGEGSWLTVV.

The chain recombines TRBV7-9 with TRBJ1-2; TRBD1 matches at 11 bases. After removal of 4 bases from V and 3 bases from J, the junction contained 10 bases not matched to a gene. CDR1 is SEHNR and CDR2 is FQNEAQ in the germline V gene (reference sequence). The CDR3 consists of 17 residues. The CDR3 DNA sequence: TGTGCCAGCAGCTCCTGGGACAGGGGGGCGGGGGACTATGGCTACACCTTC. This gives the protein CASSSWDRGAGDYGYTF.

V gene TRBV7-3 combines with J gene TRBJ2-1, with D unresolved. The V end was cut by 6 bases, the J end by 0 bases, with 12 bases between. The CDR3 has 15 residues. Looked up from germline, CDR1 is SGHTA and CDR2 is FQGTGA. CDR3 bases: TGTGCCAGCAGTACCCAGCCGGGCTCCTACAATGAGCAGTTCTTC. Protein sequence: CASSTQPGSYNEQFF.

This clone was seen a few times. The chain couples TRBV6-6 to TRBJ2-2, with D perhaps TRBD1 (6 bases). Between the trimmed V and J ends, which lost 9 bases and 3 bases, there was a span of 11 bases. Germline assignment: CDR1 MNHNY and CDR2 SVGAGI (reference sequence). This CDR3 region has 13 residues. The CDR3 here is CASFRGDTGELFF. The DNA of the CDR3 is TGTGCCAGTTTCAGGGGAGACACCGGGGAGCTGTTTTTT.

The chain joins TRBV5-1 to TRBJ1-2; 10 bases match TRBD1. Germline loops: CDR1 SGHRS, CDR2 YFSETQ. The CDR3 is made up of 13 amino acids. Germline trimming cut 8 bases from V and 4 bases from J; bases unmatched to any gene: 5. CDR3 sequence reads: CARTTGGCYGYTF. The CDR3 DNA follows: TGCGCCAGGACGACAGGGGGCTGCTATGGCTACACCTTC.

The chain couples TRBV4-1 to TRBJ2-1; D may be TRBD2 (5 bases). CDR1 MGHRA and CDR2 YSYEKL come from the germline V gene. The CDR3 length is 13 residues. V was pared by 2 bases and J by 7 bases, with 9 bases between. The CDR3 reads CASSQFTGNEQFF. CDR3 nucleotide sequence: TGCGCCAGCAGCCAATTTACGGGGAATGAGCAGTTCTTC.

The chain employs TRBV6-5 and TRBJ2-1, with a tentative D call TRBD2 (5 bases). Germline V gene sequence: CDR1 MNHEY, CDR2 SVGAGI. V gave up 2 bases and J gave up 9 bases, with 11 bases separating them. The CDR3 runs 13 residues. The CDR3 DNA is TGTGCCAGCAGTTACACTAGTGGTATTGAGCAGTTCTTC. This codes for CASSYTSGIEQFF.

This clone was seen a few times. The chain uses TRBV29-1 and TRBJ2-3, with 8 bases matching TRBD1. The CDR3 length is 17 residues. Germline V CDR1 and CDR2: SQVTM, ANQGSEA. J gave up 1 base and V 0 bases, and 9 bases lay outside the gene matches. This CDR3 reads CSVEDFDDRGRTDTQYF. CDR3 nucleotide sequence: TGCAGCGTTGAAGATTTCGACGACAGGGGACGCACAGATACGCAGTATTTT.

The rearrangement joins TRBV28 to TRBJ1-2; TRBD1 is a possible D gene (6 bases). The CDR3 runs to 15 residues. Germline V lookup: CDR1 MDHEN, CDR2 SYDVKM. V was shortened by 5 bases and J by 0 bases, with 13 bases between the two germline ends. The CDR3 spells CASSIYRDANYGYTF. Written as DNA, the CDR3 is TGTGCCAGCAGTATTTACAGGGACGCTAACTATGGCTACACCTTC.

V usage is TRBV27 and J usage is TRBJ2-6; D perhaps matches TRBD1 (6 bases). V shed 4 bases and J shed 0 bases, with 13 bases lying between them. Looked up from germline, CDR1 is MNHEY and CDR2 is SMNVEV (reference sequence). The CDR3 covers 17 residues. CDR3 nucleotide sequence: TGTGCCAGCAGTTCGACGACAGGCCGCTCTGGGGCCAACGTCCTGACTTTC. It translates to CASSSTTGRSGANVLTF.

The chain recombines TRBV10-3 with TRBJ2-5, with D unclear. Trimming stripped 11 bases from V and 5 bases from J, with 15 bases between. Germline V gene lookup returns CDR1 ENHRY and CDR2 SYGVKD. The CDR3 is made up of 12 amino acids. The CDR3 loop reads CAASAAGETQYF. The CDR3 nucleotides read TGTGCCGCCTCCGCAGCCGGGGAGACCCAGTACTTC.